The 15 T cell receptor beta chains presented below share a single source sample, sequenced in a study of T cell responses to AZD1222 COVID-19 vaccine. Data came from immunoSEQ multiplex PCR; TCRdb stores just in-frame clones and leaves some out. The sample lists 160,000 or so clones; more than 80% were seen once. The source material was peripheral blood, sampled on day 0 of AZD1222 vaccination. These receptors were collected from an adult in good health.

J is TRBJ1-2 and V is TRBV9; D is uncertain. This CDR3 contains 15 residues. Germline loops: CDR1 SGDLS, CDR2 YYNGEE. V was pared by 0 bases and J by 2 bases, with 11 bases between. The CDR3 reads CASSVGVGSNYGYTF. The CDR3 nucleotides read TGTGCCAGCAGCGTAGGGGTAGGGTCCAACTATGGCTACACCTTC.

V is TRBV9 and J is TRBJ1-2, with D hard to call. Trimming removed 4 bases at V and 2 bases at J, with 15 bases between. This CDR3 is built from 15 residues. The V gene's germline CDR1 is SGDLS and CDR2 YYNGEE. The CDR3 sequence is CASSPQLQVNYGYTF. The CDR3 nucleotides are TGTGCCAGCAGCCCCCAACTCCAGGTGAACTATGGCTACACCTTC.

This chain links TRBV30 with TRBJ1-2, with a tentative D call TRBD1 (6 bases). CDR1 GTSNPN and CDR2 SVGIG come from the germline V gene (reference sequence). The CDR3 spans 13 residues. The V end lost 4 bases, the J end lost 2 bases, and 11 bases lay between the germline ends. The CDR3, as DNA: TGTGCCTGGACAGGGGCTACCAACTATGGCTACACCTTC. Protein sequence: CAWTGATNYGYTF.

The V and J genes are TRBV24-1 and TRBJ1-2; D not certain. V was pared by 1 base and J by 5 bases, with 10 bases between. There are 14 residues in the CDR3. Germline CDR1 and CDR2: KGHDR and SFDVKD. CDR3 sequence: CATSDFKVAYGYTF. CDR3 bases: TGTGCCACCAGTGATTTTAAGGTAGCTTATGGCTACACCTTC.

This chain links TRBV11-3 with TRBJ2-7; TRBD1 matches at 7 bases. The junction had 0 bases not matched to a gene; V was cut back by 4 bases and J by 3 bases. CDR1 and CDR2 (germline): SGHNT, YENEEA. The CDR3 covers 12 residues. The DNA for the CDR3 is TGTGCCAGCAGCTCAGGGGGCTACGAGCAGTACTTC. Its translation is CASSSGGYEQYF.

Only one count was recorded for this clone. This sample also contains other DNA sequences that code for the same CDR3. The J gene is TRBJ1-1, the V gene TRBV12-3 or TRBV12-4, with D perhaps TRBD1 (6 bases). The CDR3 loop spans 13 amino acids. The germline V and J ends were trimmed by 3 bases and 1 base, with 6 bases remaining between them. CDR3 sequence reads: CASSLTGNTEAFF. The CDR3 nucleotides are TGTGCCAGCAGTTTGACAGGGAACACTGAAGCTTTCTTT.

This chain joins TRBV4-1 and TRBJ2-7, with 11 positions matching TRBD2. This CDR3 region has 19 residues. Germline V gives CDR1 MGHRA, CDR2 YSYEKL. V gave up 3 bases and J gave up 3 bases; unmatched junction bases: 16. The CDR3 loop reads CASSHPWLTSGRKGYEQYF. In nucleotides, the CDR3 is TGCGCCAGCAGCCATCCCTGGCTAACTAGCGGGAGAAAGGGCTACGAGCAGTACTTC.

The chain carries TRBV3-1 (or the pseudogene TRBV3-2) and TRBJ2-2; 11 nucleotides agree with TRBD2. The CDR3 covers 19 residues. V lost 4 bases, J lost 4 bases, and 14 bases stayed unmatched. Germline V gives CDR1 LGHDT, CDR2 YNNKEL (reference sequence). CDR3 sequence reads: CASSRPAPSGRSRTGELFF. The DNA for the CDR3 is TGTGCCAGCAGCCGCCCGGCGCCTAGCGGGAGGTCGCGCACCGGGGAGCTGTTTTTT.

This clone was seen only once. The chain uses TRBV24-1 and TRBJ2-1; D perhaps matches TRBD1 (6 bases). CDR1 KGHDR and CDR2 SFDVKD come from the germline V gene. Trimming cost V 1 base and J 6 bases, with 9 bases left between them. The CDR3 extends over 14 amino acids. CDR3 DNA sequence: TGTGCCACCAGTGATTTCTCCAGGGGCAATGAGCAGTTCTTC. Amino acids: CATSDFSRGNEQFF.

This clone occurred a few times. V and J are TRBV20-1 and TRBJ2-1, with 7 bases that match TRBD2. CDR1 DFQATT and CDR2 SNEGSKA come from the germline V gene (reference sequence). V shed 3 bases, J shed 4 bases, and the junction held 6 bases outside the gene matches. CDR3 length equals 14 residues. CDR3 amino acids: CSASSLADYNEQFF. Here the CDR3 DNA reads TGCAGTGCTAGTTCTCTAGCGGATTACAATGAGCAGTTCTTC.

The chain uses TRBV5-5 and TRBJ1-1; the D gene is possibly TRBD1 (5 bases). The V end was cut by 4 bases, the J end by 7 bases, with 17 bases between. CDR3 length: 14 residues. Germline assignment: CDR1 SGHKS and CDR2 YYEKEE (reference sequence). The CDR3 spells CASSPGQGSNEAFF. In DNA form, the CDR3 reads TGTGCCAGCAGCCCGGGGCAGGGATCCAATGAAGCTTTCTTT.

The V call is TRBV10-3, the J call TRBJ2-1, with D uncertain. This CDR3 spans 15 amino acids. Germline lookup yields CDR1 ENHRY and CDR2 SYGVKD. Trimming pared 2 bases from V and 2 bases from J, leaving 10 bases between. The CDR3 sequence is CAISETLRTYNEQFF. The CDR3 nucleotides are TGTGCCATCAGTGAGACACTACGCACCTACAATGAGCAGTTCTTC.

The V gene is TRBV27, the J gene TRBJ2-7, with 8 positions matching TRBD2. Germline loops: CDR1 MNHEY, CDR2 SMNVEV (reference sequence). The V segment lost 6 bases and the J segment 2 bases; nucleotides outside the gene matches: 18. The CDR3 loop spans 18 amino acids. The CDR3 bases are TGTGCCAGCAGCCCTCTCCGTCGAAGAGCGGGAGACACCTACGAGCAGTACTTC. It encodes CASSPLRRRAGDTYEQYF.

The V gene is TRBV2, the J gene TRBJ1-1; 10 bases align to TRBD1. The CDR3 runs 14 residues. Germline V CDR1 and CDR2: SNHLY, FYNNEI. V trimming: 5 bases; J trimming: 2 bases; junction bases outside the gene matches: 2. CDR3 sequence reads: CASSRQGANTEAFF. DNA of the CDR3: TGTGCCAGCAGTCGACAGGGGGCTAACACTGAAGCTTTCTTT. Together with reference TRBV2 and TRBJ1-1, the CDR3 gives the full variable domain: EPEVTQTPSHQVTQMGQEVILRCVPISNHLYFYWYRQILGQKVEFLVSFYNNEISEKSEIFDDQFSVERPDGSNFTLKIRSTKLEDSAMYFCASSRQGANTEAFFGQGTRLTVV.

The V and J genes are TRBV10-2 and TRBJ2-2; 9 bases align to TRBD2. After removal of 6 bases from V and 3 bases from J, the junction contained 5 bases not matched to a gene. Germline values: CDR1 WSHSY, CDR2 SAAADI. The length of the CDR3 is 15 residues. This chain's CDR3 is CASRVSGGDTGELFF. CDR3 coding DNA: TGCGCCAGCAGAGTTAGCGGGGGAGACACCGGGGAGCTGTTTTTT.